The 8 T cell receptor beta chains in this list originate from one sample, sequenced in a study of blood T cell repertoires in COVID-19. Data came from immunoSEQ multiplex PCR; TCRdb stores just in-frame clones and leaves some out. Altogether 150,000 to 200,000 clones are present, about 85% being singletons, with the ten largest covering 5% to 8%. Input material: PBMCs or T cells enriched from blood (not recorded which). The origin of the receptors is a man aged 35 to 55 who had recovered from COVID-19.

This chain links TRBV30 with TRBJ1-3, with 11 bases matching TRBD1. J lost 0 bases, V lost 2 bases, and 3 bases had no gene match. CDR1 and CDR2 (germline): GTSNPN, SVGIG (reference sequence). The CDR3 loop spans 16 amino acids. In nucleotides, the CDR3 is TGTGCCTGGAGTTCCGGGACAGGGGGCTCTGGAAACACCATATATTTT. Residues: CAWSSGTGGSGNTIYF.

V and J are TRBV6-5 and TRBJ2-3; D is perhaps TRBD1 (5 bases). This CDR3 region has 13 residues. Germline CDR1 is MNHEY and CDR2 is SVGAGI. V was clipped by 6 bases and J by 4 bases, with 11 bases between them. The CDR3 nucleotides are TGTGCCAGCAGGTTAGGGGCTCCAGATACGCAGTATTTT. This codes for CASRLGAPDTQYF.

The V and J genes are TRBV4-1 and TRBJ2-1, with TRBD1 identical over 11 bases. After removal of 4 bases from V and 7 bases from J, the junction contained 12 bases not matched to a gene. CDR1 MGHRA and CDR2 YSYEKL come from the germline V gene. The CDR3 covers 17 residues. The CDR3: CASSPTSGQGARNEQFF. CDR3 bases: TGCGCCAGCAGCCCAACCTCCGGACAGGGGGCGCGGAATGAGCAGTTCTTC.

The rearrangement links TRBV29-1 to TRBJ2-1; 12 nucleotides agree with TRBD2. V shed 4 bases and J 9 bases; nucleotides not matched to a gene: 13. CDR1 is SQVTM, CDR2 ANQGSEA, per germline. CDR3 size: 16 residues. The CDR3 protein is CSVAGASGRANFEQFF. The CDR3 DNA follows: TGCAGCGTTGCGGGGGCTAGCGGGAGGGCCAATTTTGAGCAGTTCTTC.

CDR3 nucleotides: TGCGCCAGCAGTAGTCGGGGCACAGATACGCAGTATTTT. It yields the protein CASSSRGTDTQYF. The genes are TRBV10-1 and TRBJ2-3; D not certain. Trimming shortened V by 5 bases and J by 1 base, and 7 bases separated the two germline ends. CDR3 length equals 13 residues. Per the germline V gene, CDR1 is WNHNN and CDR2 is SYGVQD (reference sequence).

With regard to this clone: Additional DNA sequences in this sample encode the identical CDR3. The rearrangement joins TRBV6-5 to TRBJ1-5; D ambiguous. With 6 bases removed from V and 2 bases from J, the gap between germline ends came to 11 bases. Germline V gene sequence: CDR1 MNHEY, CDR2 SVGAGI. This CDR3 is built from 14 residues. Here the CDR3 reads CASRPYRGNQPQHF. CDR3 bases: TGTGCCAGCAGACCATACAGAGGCAATCAGCCCCAGCATTTT.

This clone was seen a few times. The chain links TRBV6-1 to TRBJ1-5, with 7 nucleotides matching TRBD1. Germline CDR1 reads MNHNS; CDR2 reads SASEGT. This CDR3 has 16 amino acids. J gave up 5 bases and V 3 bases, and 10 bases lay outside the gene matches. This CDR3 reads CASSEQGGGGDQPQHF. The CDR3 DNA sequence: TGTGCCAGCAGTGAGCAGGGGGGAGGAGGAGATCAGCCCCAGCATTTT.

The chain is built from TRBV28 and TRBJ2-5, with D possibly being TRBD2 (5 bases). V dropped 1 base and J dropped 1 base, with 7 bases sitting between them. CDR1 and CDR2 from the germline V gene are MDHEN and SYDVKM. CDR3 length: 14 amino acids. CDR3 in amino acids: CASSLFRGQETQYF. In nucleotides, the CDR3 is TGTGCCAGCAGTTTATTTCGGGGCCAAGAGACCCAGTACTTC.